One sample yielded the 18 T cell receptor beta chains listed below, sequenced in a study of T cell responses to AZD1222 COVID-19 vaccine. Sequencing was performed with immunoSEQ multiplex PCR; in TCRdb, only in-frame clones are kept and a portion is missing. The sample includes more than 150,000 clones, almost 95% seen only once; the top ten take over 9.5%. Here the sequenced sample was peripheral blood, taken on day 0 of AZD1222 vaccination. The source is an adult in good health.

CDR3 coding DNA: TGTGCCAGCAGCTTGAACTCTTATGTGTCCAGCATGAACACTGAAGCTTTCTTT. As protein: CASSLNSYVSSMNTEAFF. The chain uses TRBV5-8 and TRBJ1-1; D unclear. The V and J ends lost 1 base and 0 bases respectively, with 19 bases between them. The CDR3 covers 18 residues. Per germline, CDR1 SGHTS and CDR2 YDEGEE.

In DNA, the CDR3 is TGTGCCAGCAGCCTACAGGAAACGGGCCTTAATGAAAAACTGTTTTTT. Protein: CASSLQETGLNEKLFF. The rearrangement joins TRBV4-2 to TRBJ1-4; perhaps TRBD1 as D (5 bases). CDR1 is LGHNA and CDR2 is YNFKEQ in the germline V gene. The CDR3 covers 16 residues. Deletions cut 4 bases from V and 4 bases from J, with 16 bases between.

The chain employs TRBV7-9 and TRBJ1-1; D possibly corresponds to TRBD1 (5 bases). The CDR3 runs 16 residues. Germline CDR1 and CDR2: SEHNR and FQNEAQ (reference sequence). Trimming pared 2 bases from V and 1 base from J, leaving 14 bases between. In nucleotides, the CDR3 is TGTGCCAGCAGCTTAAGGGAAGGGGCGACGAACACTGAAGCTTTCTTT. Amino acids: CASSLREGATNTEAFF.

The CDR3 sequence is CASSLGAGELFF. The DNA of the CDR3 is TGTGCCAGCAGCTTAGGGGCCGGGGAGCTGTTTTTT. The chain carries TRBV7-8 and TRBJ2-2; D remains ambiguous. V dropped 1 base and J dropped 6 bases, with 3 bases sitting between them. The length of the CDR3 is 12 residues. Per germline, CDR1 SGHVS and CDR2 FQNEAQ.

The chain employs TRBV5-1 and TRBJ2-7; weak D call: TRBD1 (6 bases). Germline CDR1 is SGHRS and CDR2 is YFSETQ. This CDR3 region has 13 residues. The germline V and J ends were trimmed by 3 bases and 1 base, with 8 bases remaining between them. The CDR3 here is CASSSDRSYEQYF. The CDR3, as DNA: TGCGCCAGCAGCTCGGACAGATCCTACGAGCAGTACTTC.

The V and J genes are TRBV7-2 and TRBJ1-1; no definite D call. The germline V gene has CDR1 SGHTA and CDR2 FQGNSA. This CDR3 region has 13 residues. The ends were cut back, 0 bases at V and 6 bases at J, with 8 bases in the middle. The CDR3 DNA is TGTGCCAGCAGCTTAGCGGGGTGGTCTGAAGCTTTCTTT. This encodes CASSLAGWSEAFF.

This chain links TRBV7-2 with TRBJ2-2; 8 positions match TRBD2. This CDR3 comprises 16 residues. Germline lookup yields CDR1 SGHTA and CDR2 FQGNSA. After removal of 4 bases from V and 6 bases from J, the junction contained 10 bases not matched to a gene. The CDR3 DNA sequence: TGTGCCAGCAGCTACCGCGGGGGGTTGGGGTCCGGGGAGCTGTTTTTT. Translating it yields CASSYRGGLGSGELFF.

CDR3: CASSYSFLKGTADTQYF. CDR3 DNA sequence: TGTGCCAGCAGTTACTCGTTCCTGAAGGGAACGGCAGATACGCAGTATTTT. V is TRBV6-2 or TRBV6-3 and J is TRBJ2-3; no definite D call. CDR1 MNHEY and CDR2 SVGEGT come from the germline V gene. The ends were cut back, 0 bases at V and 4 bases at J, with 17 bases in the middle. This CDR3 comprises 17 residues.

The V call is TRBV19, the J call TRBJ2-1; D remains unclear. Trimming took off 6 bases at V and 5 bases at J, with 11 bases between the two ends. Looked up from germline, CDR1 is LNHDA and CDR2 is SQIVND (reference sequence). The CDR3 is 13 amino acids. DNA for the CDR3: TGTGCCAGTAGCCTACTACGGAACAATGAGCAGTTCTTC. As protein: CASSLLRNNEQFF.

This chain connects TRBV14 to TRBJ1-2; 9 bases agree with TRBD1. J was trimmed by 6 bases and V by 3 bases; bases with no gene match: 14. The CDR3 length is 17 residues. The germline V gene encodes CDR1 SGHDN and CDR2 FVKESK. CDR3 DNA: TGTGCCAGCAGCCAGGGACCATTTAGACAGGGGGTTGATGGCTACACCTTC. Protein product: CASSQGPFRQGVDGYTF.

The chain employs TRBV3-1 (or the pseudogene TRBV3-2) and TRBJ1-6; the D gene is possibly TRBD1 (5 bases). The CDR3 spans 16 residues. CDR1 and CDR2 (germline): LGHDT, YNNKEL (reference sequence). Trimming removed 2 bases at V and 0 bases at J, with 8 bases between. CDR3 in DNA: TGTGCCAGCAGCCAACAGGGTAGCTCCTATAATTCACCCCTCCACTTT. Translation gives CASSQQGSSYNSPLHF.

The chain employs TRBV2 and TRBJ2-5, with D unclear. In germline, CDR1 is SNHLY, CDR2 FYNNEI. The CDR3 consists of 13 residues. With 4 bases removed from V and 5 bases from J, the gap between germline ends came to 11 bases. CDR3 sequence (DNA): TGTGCCAGCAGTGTATCCTACGAGGAGACCCAGTACTTC. Its protein product is CASSVSYEETQYF.

The J gene is TRBJ1-1, the V gene TRBV3-1 (or the pseudogene TRBV3-2), with no clear D. The CDR3 is made up of 15 amino acids. Germline loops: CDR1 LGHDT, CDR2 YNNKEL (reference sequence). The V and J ends lost 5 bases and 0 bases respectively, with 13 bases between them. The CDR3 DNA sequence: TGTGCCAGCAGCGTAGTCCCCGGTTTGAACACTGAAGCTTTCTTT. This encodes CASSVVPGLNTEAFF.

The chain combines TRBV19 with TRBJ1-2; unclear D gene. The CDR3 has 16 residues. V was pared by 2 bases and J by 3 bases, with 16 bases between. Germline assignment: CDR1 LNHDA and CDR2 SQIVND (reference sequence). For the CDR3, the DNA is TGTGCCAGTAGTATACTAACAGAAGCAATGTACTATGGCTACACCTTC. It yields the protein CASSILTEAMYYGYTF.

This clone was recorded only once. V usage is TRBV7-9 and J usage is TRBJ1-1; 7 bases match TRBD1. Germline trimming cut 0 bases from V and 6 bases from J; bases unmatched to any gene: 4. The CDR3 sequence is 14 residues long. Germline lookup yields CDR1 SEHNR and CDR2 FQNEAQ (reference sequence). CDR3 DNA sequence: TGTGCCAGCAGCTTAGCAGGGGGCGTCCCTGAAGCTTTCTTT. Translated, it gives CASSLAGGVPEAFF.

V usage is TRBV2 and J usage is TRBJ1-2; D might be TRBD1 (6 bases). Germline-derived CDR1 and CDR2 are SNHLY and FYNNEI. The CDR3 loop spans 13 amino acids. V was cut by 10 bases and J by 4 bases, with 16 bases left in between. The CDR3 spells CATLGGQTYGYTF. CDR3 in DNA: TGTGCCACCTTGGGGGGGCAAACCTATGGCTACACCTTC.

J is TRBJ1-2 and V is TRBV4-3; TRBD1 is a possible D gene (5 bases). Germline values: CDR1 LGHNA, CDR2 YSLEER. The CDR3 has 15 residues. V was cut by 1 base and J by 2 bases, with 11 bases left in between. DNA of the CDR3: TGCGCCAGCAGCCAAGGGGTAGGGGAGAACTATGGCTACACCTTC. Amino acids: CASSQGVGENYGYTF.

In this sample, this clone turned up many times. This chain links TRBV6-4 with TRBJ2-3, with TRBD2 matching over 13 bases. This CDR3 has 15 residues. The junction had 0 bases not matched to a gene; V was cut back by 2 bases and J by 4 bases. Germline CDR1 reads MRHNA; CDR2 reads SNTAGT. CDR3 in amino acids: CASSDTSGGADTQYF. The CDR3 coding sequence is TGTGCCAGCAGTGACACTAGCGGGGGGGCAGATACGCAGTATTTT.